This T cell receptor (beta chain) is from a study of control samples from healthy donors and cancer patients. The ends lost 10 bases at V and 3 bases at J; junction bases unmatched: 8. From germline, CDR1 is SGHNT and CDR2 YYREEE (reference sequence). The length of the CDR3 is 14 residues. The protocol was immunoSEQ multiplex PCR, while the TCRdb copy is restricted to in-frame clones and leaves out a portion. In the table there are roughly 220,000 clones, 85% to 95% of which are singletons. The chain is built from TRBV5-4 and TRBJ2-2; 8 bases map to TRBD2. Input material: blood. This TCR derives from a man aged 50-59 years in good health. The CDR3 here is CARGTGGDTGELFF. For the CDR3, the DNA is TGTGCCCGCGGGACGGGGGGGGACACCGGGGAGCTGTTTTTT.